What follows is one TCR beta chain and its context. Its antigen is as yet unknown. This sample stems from a study of T-cell reconstitution after alpha-beta-depleted transplantation in children. Study-wide results and caveats: Several hundred expanded graft clones reportedly gave rise to the alpha-beta T cells present about two months after transplant. Some patients owed their high day-60 TCRbeta diversity to surviving recipient T cells and thymic progenitors. T-cell counts and diversity at one year post-transplant came mainly from newly produced T cells.

TCRbeta library preparation incorporated unique molecular identifiers. From the PCR reads, TCRdb called clonotypes with MiXCR, one entry per CDR3 protein. The sample consists of fewer than 550,000 distinct CDR3 sequences, 16% of them appearing once. This specimen was PBMCs, mostly from graft donor cells, taken 360 days after TCRalphabeta/CD19-depleted stem cell transplant. This TCR derives from a boy younger than two who had a stem cell transplant for Wiskott-Aldrich syndrome, so the T cells may come from the graft donor.

CDR3 loop: CSAGGAALSNTGELFF. Here the CDR3 DNA reads TGCAGCGCCGGGGGCGCCGCCCTTTCGAACACCGGGGAGCTGTTTTTT. The V call is TRBV29-1, the J call TRBJ2-2; the D call may be TRBD1 or TRBD2 (6 bases each). From germline, CDR1 is SQVTM and CDR2 ANQGSEA. Trimming shortened V by 7 bases and J by 0 bases, and 18 bases separated the two germline ends. The CDR3 totals 16 residues.